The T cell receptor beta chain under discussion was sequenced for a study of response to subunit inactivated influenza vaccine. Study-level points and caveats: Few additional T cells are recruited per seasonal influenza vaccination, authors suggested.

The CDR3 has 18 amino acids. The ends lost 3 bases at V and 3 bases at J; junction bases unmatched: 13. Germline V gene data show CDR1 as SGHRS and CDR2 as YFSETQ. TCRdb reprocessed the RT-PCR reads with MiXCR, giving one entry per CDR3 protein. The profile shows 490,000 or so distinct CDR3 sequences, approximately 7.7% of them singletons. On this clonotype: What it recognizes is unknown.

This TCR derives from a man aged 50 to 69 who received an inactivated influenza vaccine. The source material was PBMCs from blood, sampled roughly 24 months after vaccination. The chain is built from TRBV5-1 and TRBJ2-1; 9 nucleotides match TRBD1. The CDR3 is CASSSLTGGAGLYNEQFF. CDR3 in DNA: TGCGCCAGCAGCTCACTAACAGGGGGCGCTGGCCTCTACAATGAGCAGTTCTTC.